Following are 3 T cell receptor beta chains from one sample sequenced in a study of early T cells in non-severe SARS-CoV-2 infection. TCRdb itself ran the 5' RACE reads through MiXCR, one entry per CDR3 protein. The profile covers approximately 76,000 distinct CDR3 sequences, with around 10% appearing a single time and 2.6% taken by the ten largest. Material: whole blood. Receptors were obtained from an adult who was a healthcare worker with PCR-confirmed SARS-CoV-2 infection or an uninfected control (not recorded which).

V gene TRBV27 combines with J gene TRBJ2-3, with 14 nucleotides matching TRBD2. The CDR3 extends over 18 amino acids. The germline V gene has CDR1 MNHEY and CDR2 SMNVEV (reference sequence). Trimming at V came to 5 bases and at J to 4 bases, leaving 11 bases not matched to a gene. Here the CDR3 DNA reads TGTGCCAGCAGTCCCCATAGGCCGACTAGCGGGGGGGCAGATACGCAGTATTTT. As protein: CASSPHRPTSGGADTQYF.

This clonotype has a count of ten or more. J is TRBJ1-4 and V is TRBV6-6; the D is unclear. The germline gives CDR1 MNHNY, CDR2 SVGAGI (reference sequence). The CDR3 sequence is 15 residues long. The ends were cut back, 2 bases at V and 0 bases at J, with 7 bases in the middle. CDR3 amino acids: CASSYDGATNEKLFF. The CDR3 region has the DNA TGTGCCAGCAGTTACGACGGTGCAACTAATGAAAAACTGTTTTTT.

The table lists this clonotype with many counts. DNA for the CDR3: TGTGCCAGCAGTTGGGACAGGGGCTATGGCTACACCTTC. Protein sequence: CASSWDRGYGYTF. The chain is built from TRBV12-3 or TRBV12-4 and TRBJ1-2; the match to TRBD1 covers 10 bases. The CDR3 loop spans 13 amino acids. Unmatched junction bases numbered 0, after V lost 4 bases and J lost 4 bases.